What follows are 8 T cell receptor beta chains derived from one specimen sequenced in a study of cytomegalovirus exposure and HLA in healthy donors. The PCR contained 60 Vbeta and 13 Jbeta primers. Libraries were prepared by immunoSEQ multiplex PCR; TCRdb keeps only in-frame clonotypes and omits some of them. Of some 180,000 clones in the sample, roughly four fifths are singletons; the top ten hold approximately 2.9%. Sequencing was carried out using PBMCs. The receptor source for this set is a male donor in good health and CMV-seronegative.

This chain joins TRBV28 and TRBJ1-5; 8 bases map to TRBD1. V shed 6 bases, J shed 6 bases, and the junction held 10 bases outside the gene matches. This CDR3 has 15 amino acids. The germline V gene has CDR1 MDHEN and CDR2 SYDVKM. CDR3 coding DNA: TGTGCCAGCAGCTTACTGACAGGGGATGGTCAGCCCCAGCATTTT. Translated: CASSLLTGDGQPQHF.

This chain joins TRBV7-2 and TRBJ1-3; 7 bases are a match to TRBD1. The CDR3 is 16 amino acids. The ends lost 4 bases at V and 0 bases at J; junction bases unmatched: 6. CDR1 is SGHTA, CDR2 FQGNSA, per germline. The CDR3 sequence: CASSYIGQASGNTIYF. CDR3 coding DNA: TGTGCCAGCAGCTACATCGGACAGGCCTCTGGAAACACCATATATTTT.

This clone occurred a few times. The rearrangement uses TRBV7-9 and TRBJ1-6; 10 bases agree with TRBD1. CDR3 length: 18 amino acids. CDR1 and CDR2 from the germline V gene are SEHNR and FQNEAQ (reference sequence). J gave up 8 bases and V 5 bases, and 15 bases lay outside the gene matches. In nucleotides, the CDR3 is TGTGCCAGCAGCGACAGGGGGCTCAAGACCCGAAGGGATTCACCCCTCCACTTT. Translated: CASSDRGLKTRRDSPLHF.

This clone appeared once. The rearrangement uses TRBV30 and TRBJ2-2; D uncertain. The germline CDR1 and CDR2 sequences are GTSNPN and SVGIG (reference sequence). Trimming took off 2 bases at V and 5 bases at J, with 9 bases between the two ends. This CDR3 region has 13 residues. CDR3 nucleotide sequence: TGTGCCTGGAGTCGTTCCCGGACCGGGGAGCTGTTTTTT. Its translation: CAWSRSRTGELFF. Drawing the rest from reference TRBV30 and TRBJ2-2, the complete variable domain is SQTIHQWPATLVQPVGSPLSLECTVEGTSNPNLYWYRQAAGRGLQLLFYSVGIGQISSEVPQNLSASRPQDRQFILSSKKLLLSDSGFYLCAWSRSRTGELFFGEGSRLTVL.

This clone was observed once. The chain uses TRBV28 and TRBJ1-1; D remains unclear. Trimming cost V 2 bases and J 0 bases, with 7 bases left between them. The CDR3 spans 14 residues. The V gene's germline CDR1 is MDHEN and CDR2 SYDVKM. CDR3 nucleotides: TGTGCCAGCAGTTTAACCAGGCTGAACACTGAAGCTTTCTTT. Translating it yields CASSLTRLNTEAFF.

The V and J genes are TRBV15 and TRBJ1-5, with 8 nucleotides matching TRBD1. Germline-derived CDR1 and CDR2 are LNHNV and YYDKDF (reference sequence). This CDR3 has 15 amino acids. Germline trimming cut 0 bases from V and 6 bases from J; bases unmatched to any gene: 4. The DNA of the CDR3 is TGTGCCACCAGCAGAGATGGACAGGGTATTCAGCCCCAGCATTTT. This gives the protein CATSRDGQGIQPQHF.

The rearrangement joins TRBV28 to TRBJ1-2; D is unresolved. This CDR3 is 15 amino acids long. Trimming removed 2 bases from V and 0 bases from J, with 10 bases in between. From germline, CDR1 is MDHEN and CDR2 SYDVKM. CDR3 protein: CASSLGGRANYGYTF. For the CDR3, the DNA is TGTGCCAGCAGTTTAGGAGGGAGAGCTAACTATGGCTACACCTTC.

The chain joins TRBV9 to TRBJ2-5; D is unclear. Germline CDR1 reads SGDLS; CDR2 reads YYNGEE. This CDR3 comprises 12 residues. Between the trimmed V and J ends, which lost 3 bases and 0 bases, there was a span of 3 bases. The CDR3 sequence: CASSADQETQYF. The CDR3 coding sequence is TGTGCCAGCAGCGCGGACCAAGAGACCCAGTACTTC.